A single sample gave rise to the 21 T cell receptor beta chains below, sequenced in a study of radiotherapy plus CTLA-4 blockade in lung cancer. Profiling relied on immunoSEQ multiplex PCR, and the TCRdb table lists in-frame clones only, not all of them. There are about 73,000 clones in the sample; 80% to 90% occur only once, and 35% to 50% lies in the top ten. Sequences were derived from peripheral blood, sampled from a patient treated with radiotherapy plus ipilimumab. All receptors come from a human donor with non-small cell lung cancer that progressed on radiotherapy plus ipilimumab.

The chain links TRBV10-2 to TRBJ2-2; TRBD1 aligns across 9 bases. Germline values: CDR1 WSHSY, CDR2 SAAADI. CDR3 length equals 13 residues. With V trimmed by 5 bases and J by 6 bases, 1 base remained unmatched. CDR3: CASSWTGAGELFF. For the CDR3, the DNA is TGCGCCAGCAGTTGGACAGGGGCCGGGGAGCTGTTTTTT.

The J gene is TRBJ1-1, the V gene TRBV18; D perhaps matches TRBD1 (5 bases). Per the germline V gene, CDR1 is KGHSH and CDR2 is LQKENI. This CDR3 has 15 residues. V lost 2 bases to trimming and J lost 4 bases, with 14 bases between them. CDR3 DNA: TGTGCCAGCTCACCATCCGGGGCGAGGGGCACTGAAGCTTTCTTT. This sequence encodes CASSPSGARGTEAFF.

V gene TRBV18 combines with J gene TRBJ1-3; weak D call: TRBD1 (5 bases). V lost 3 bases and J 4 bases, leaving 10 bases between the germline ends. Germline CDR1 reads KGHSH; CDR2 reads LQKENI. This CDR3 has 14 amino acids. CDR3 region: CASSPGTGGNTIYF. The CDR3 coding sequence is TGTGCCAGCTCACCCGGGACTGGAGGAAACACCATATATTTT.

The J gene is TRBJ2-5, the V gene TRBV5-1, with D tentatively TRBD1 or TRBD2 (5 bases each). The CDR3 contains 14 residues. Germline loops: CDR1 SGHRS, CDR2 YFSETQ. Trimming took off 4 bases at V and 5 bases at J, with 15 bases between the two ends. CDR3 loop: CASSGAGTGETQYF. The CDR3 region has the DNA TGCGCCAGCAGCGGGGCGGGTACGGGGGAGACCCAGTACTTC.

The chain has TRBV5-1 and TRBJ1-1; 8 nucleotides line up with TRBD1. Germline loops: CDR1 SGHRS, CDR2 YFSETQ. The V gene end was trimmed by 4 bases and the J gene end by 5 bases; junction bases not matched to a gene: 4. CDR3 length equals 13 residues. The CDR3 DNA is TGCGCCAGCAGCCTAGACAGGGGTACTGAAGCTTTCTTT. The encoded protein is CASSLDRGTEAFF.

The chain recombines TRBV4-1 with TRBJ2-5; D possibly uses TRBD1 or TRBD2 (5 bases each). V was shortened by 0 bases and J by 4 bases, with 6 bases between the two germline ends. The CDR3 has 13 residues. Germline V gene data show CDR1 as MGHRA and CDR2 as YSYEKL. CDR3 coding DNA: TGCGCCAGCAGCCAAGATGGGGGAGAGACCCAGTACTTC. Translating it yields CASSQDGGETQYF.

This clone was seen a handful of times. V usage is TRBV10-3 and J usage is TRBJ2-3; D gene uncertain. This CDR3 is 14 amino acids long. V gave up 5 bases and J gave up 2 bases, with 11 bases separating them. CDR1 is ENHRY, CDR2 SYGVKD, per germline. The CDR3 sequence: CAISPDLVTDTQYF. The DNA of the CDR3 is TGTGCCATCAGTCCTGACCTAGTCACAGATACGCAGTATTTT.

V is TRBV18 and J is TRBJ1-5, with D tentatively TRBD1 (5 bases). CDR3 size: 14 residues. V lost 2 bases and J lost 5, with 10 bases in between. Germline CDR1 and CDR2: KGHSH and LQKENI. This CDR3 reads CASSPMMGDQPQHF. The CDR3 DNA reads TGTGCCAGCTCACCAATGATGGGGGATCAGCCCCAGCATTTT.

The chain has TRBV7-8 and TRBJ2-7; tentatively, D is TRBD2 (6 bases). The germline V gene encodes CDR1 SGHVS and CDR2 FQNEAQ. The CDR3 is 17 amino acids. Trimming shortened V by 1 base and J by 4 bases, and 20 bases separated the two germline ends. The CDR3 loop is CASSLVVAGYPFYEQYF. DNA of the CDR3: TGTGCCAGCAGCTTAGTAGTCGCGGGGTATCCCTTTTACGAGCAGTACTTC.

The chain carries TRBV6-5 and TRBJ2-2, with 8 positions matching TRBD1. Germline V gives CDR1 MNHEY, CDR2 SVGAGI. V shed 6 bases and J 7 bases; nucleotides not matched to a gene: 7. CDR3 length: 14 amino acids. CDR3 in DNA: TGTGCCAGCAGCTTGGACAGGGTAGTCGGGGAGCTGTTTTTT. It translates to CASSLDRVVGELFF.

V usage is TRBV5-1 and J usage is TRBJ1-1; D not certain. This CDR3 spans 15 amino acids. The V gene's germline CDR1 is SGHRS and CDR2 YFSETQ. V was cut by 2 bases and J by 4 bases, with 15 bases left in between. CDR3 amino acids: CASSLTVPTATEAFF. Written as DNA, the CDR3 is TGCGCCAGCAGCTTAACGGTACCAACAGCCACTGAAGCTTTCTTT.

The CDR3: CASSESRLAGAGETQYF. CDR3 sequence (DNA): TGCGCCAGCAGTGAGTCACGACTAGCGGGAGCTGGTGAGACCCAGTACTTC. The chain is built from TRBV10-2 and TRBJ2-5, with 12 nucleotides matching TRBD2. Unmatched junction bases numbered 7, after V lost 0 bases and J lost 5 bases. There are 17 residues in the CDR3. CDR1 and CDR2 (germline): WSHSY, SAAADI.

The chain recombines TRBV2 with TRBJ2-5; D unresolved. Per the germline V gene, CDR1 is SNHLY and CDR2 is FYNNEI. Trimming removed 6 bases at V and 1 base at J, with 9 bases between. This CDR3 spans 13 amino acids. This chain's CDR3 is CASSPRLQETQYF. The CDR3 region has the DNA TGTGCCAGCAGCCCGAGACTCCAAGAGACCCAGTACTTC. Looking up the rest from reference TRBV2 and TRBJ2-5 gives the full variable domain: EPEVTQTPSHQVTQMGQEVILRCVPISNHLYFYWYRQILGQKVEFLVSFYNNEISEKSEIFDDQFSVERPDGSNFTLKIRSTKLEDSAMYFCASSPRLQETQYFGPGTRLLVL.

The chain combines TRBV6-1 with TRBJ2-6; 10 bases align to TRBD2. The CDR3 totals 21 residues. V lost 1 base, J lost 0 bases, and 12 bases stayed unmatched. CDR1 MNHNS and CDR2 SASEGT come from the germline V gene. The CDR3, as DNA: TGTGCCAGCAGTGAAGAAACACTAGCGGGACCTCAATTCTCTGGGGCCAACGTCCTGACTTTC. This translates into CASSEETLAGPQFSGANVLTF.

The CDR3 nucleotides are TGTGCCAGCAGTGGGGGGACAGGGATGACAGATACGCAGTATTTT. The encoded protein is CASSGGTGMTDTQYF. The V and J genes are TRBV2 and TRBJ2-3, with TRBD1 identical over 9 bases. V shed 4 bases, J shed 3 bases, and the junction held 5 bases outside the gene matches. CDR1 is SNHLY, CDR2 FYNNEI, per germline. This CDR3 has 15 amino acids.

The chain combines TRBV27 with TRBJ1-5; 7 nucleotides match TRBD1. Per the germline V gene, CDR1 is MNHEY and CDR2 is SMNVEV (reference sequence). With V trimmed by 4 bases and J by 3 bases, 6 bases remained unmatched. This CDR3 contains 15 residues. The CDR3 here is CASSSAGQYNQPQHF. The CDR3 DNA sequence: TGTGCCAGCAGTTCAGCGGGACAGTACAATCAGCCCCAGCATTTT.

The rearrangement uses TRBV2 and TRBJ2-5, with TRBD1 matching over 9 bases. Germline V gene sequence: CDR1 SNHLY, CDR2 FYNNEI. This CDR3 has 14 amino acids. J was trimmed by 7 bases and V by 7 bases; bases with no gene match: 10. The CDR3 DNA reads as TGTGCCAGCACTGAGGGGACAGGGATCGCGACCCAGTACTTC. Amino acids: CASTEGTGIATQYF.

The rearrangement links TRBV5-1 to TRBJ2-2; D not certain. The CDR3 length is 14 residues. Germline CDR1 SGHRS, CDR2 YFSETQ. The ends were cut back, 4 bases at V and 2 bases at J, with 9 bases in the middle. The CDR3 DNA reads TGCGCCAGCAGCGCGGCCCCCAACACCGGGGAGCTGTTTTTT. As protein: CASSAAPNTGELFF.

As to this clone: At one end, the junction sequence differs from germline, possibly due to a read error. V gene TRBV7-7 combines with J gene TRBJ1-1, with a tentative D call TRBD1 (5 bases). Germline-derived CDR1 and CDR2 are SSHAT and FNYEAQ (reference sequence). CDR3 length: 13 amino acids. Here the CDR3 reads CASSLKEGTEAFF. CDR3 DNA sequence: TGTGCTAGCAGCTTAAAGGAGGGGACTGAAGCTTTCTTT.

The V call is TRBV29-1, the J call TRBJ2-3, with 10 bases matching TRBD2. V trimming: 3 bases; J trimming: 3 bases; junction bases outside the gene matches: 12. Germline CDR1 reads SQVTM; CDR2 reads ANQGSEA. The CDR3 spans 17 residues. CDR3 sequence reads: CSVDLPASGRSTDTQYF. CDR3 coding DNA: TGCAGCGTTGATCTCCCGGCTAGCGGGAGAAGTACAGATACGCAGTATTTT.

The chain couples TRBV5-8 to TRBJ1-3; D gene unclear. Trimming took 1 base from V and 0 from J, leaving 5 bases between them. Germline CDR1 reads SGHTS; CDR2 reads YDEGEE. This CDR3 is 14 amino acids long. The CDR3: CASSLFSSGNTIYF. The CDR3 DNA is TGTGCCAGCAGCTTGTTTTCCTCTGGAAACACCATATATTTT.